This T cell receptor beta chain derives from a study of cytomegalovirus exposure and HLA in healthy donors. Findings and caveats of the study: A later analysis found TCR association rates differed by HLA locus, highest for DRB1 and lowest for HLA-C. Most of the TCR beta V segments (in an earlier analysis) were productive either about 87% or about 30% of the time.

13 Jbeta primers and 60 Vbeta primers were used for the PCR. The repertoire was sequenced with immunoSEQ multiplex PCR; TCRdb's copy has only in-frame clones and lacks some. The sample lists roughly 120,000 clones, 65% to 85% occurring once. Concerning this clone: Its specificity is not known.

Nominally healthy donors were sampled, though unrecorded immune exposures were likely. The CDR3 runs to 17 residues. J lost 11 bases, V lost 0 bases, and 11 bases had no gene match. CDR1 and CDR2 from the germline V gene are ENHRY and SYGVKD. Material for sequencing was PBMCs. This chain uses TRBV10-3 with TRBJ2-7; 15 bases are shared with TRBD2. This sequence originates from a man aged 25 to 45 in good health and CMV-seropositive. CDR3 protein: CAISESGGLAGGLREYF. In DNA form, the CDR3 reads TGTGCCATCAGTGAGTCAGGGGGACTAGCGGGGGGCCTCAGGGAGTACTTC.